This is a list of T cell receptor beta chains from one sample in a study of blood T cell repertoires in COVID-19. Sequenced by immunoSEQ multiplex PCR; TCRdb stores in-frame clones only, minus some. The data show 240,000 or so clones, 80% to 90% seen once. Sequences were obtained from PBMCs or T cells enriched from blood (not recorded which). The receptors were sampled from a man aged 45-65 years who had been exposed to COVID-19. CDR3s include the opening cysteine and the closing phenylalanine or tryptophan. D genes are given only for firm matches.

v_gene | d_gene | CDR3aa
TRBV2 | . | CASRSGGGLGGTGELFF
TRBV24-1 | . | CATSDPGITGGEAFF
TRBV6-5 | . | CASRGAGGLSNEQFF
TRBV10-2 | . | CASRMTGTYNEQFF
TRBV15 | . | CATSSPRGGGLSYNEQFF
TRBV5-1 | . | CASRAAGINEKLFF
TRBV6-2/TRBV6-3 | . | CASSYSGGKNYGYTF
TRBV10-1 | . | CASSGGNSPLHF
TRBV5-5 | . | CASSLGGLANYGYTF
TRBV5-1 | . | CASSLVLRARETQYF
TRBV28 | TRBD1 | CASSLRDRAPYGYTF
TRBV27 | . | CASSTRLAYNEQFF
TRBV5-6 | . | CASSYRGNQPQHF
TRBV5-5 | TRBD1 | CASSFGQGTPLHF
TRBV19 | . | CASSIDRDSNEQFF
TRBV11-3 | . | CASSLRSSGYTF
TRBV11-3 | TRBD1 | CASSAGGPEAFF
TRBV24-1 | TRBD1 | CATSDHRTGAPGEQPQHF